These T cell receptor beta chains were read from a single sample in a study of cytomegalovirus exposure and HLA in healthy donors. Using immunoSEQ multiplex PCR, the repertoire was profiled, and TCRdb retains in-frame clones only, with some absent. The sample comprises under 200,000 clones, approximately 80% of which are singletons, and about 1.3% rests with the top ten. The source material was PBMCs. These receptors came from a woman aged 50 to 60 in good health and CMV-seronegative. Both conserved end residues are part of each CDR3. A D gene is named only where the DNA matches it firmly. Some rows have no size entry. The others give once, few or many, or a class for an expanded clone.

DNA: TGTGCCAGCAGTGAAAGACCGGGAGGAAAGAGCTCCTATAATTCACCCCTCCACTTT
CDR3: CASSERPGGKSSYNSPLHF
size: once
D: -
J: TRBJ1-6
V: TRBV6-4

DNA: TGTGCCAGTAGTATAAGGGGGACAGGGTCGCGTATAGAGACCCAGTACTTC
CDR3: CASSIRGTGSRIETQYF
size: -
D: TRBD1
J: TRBJ2-5
V: TRBV19

DNA: TGTGCCAGCAGCTTGGTTGGGACAGAGGAGCTGTTTTTT
CDR3: CASSLVGTEELFF
size: once
D: TRBD1
J: TRBJ2-2
V: TRBV5-4

DNA: TGTGCCAGCAGCCCCCGGTACCAAGAGACCCAGTACTTC
CDR3: CASSPRYQETQYF
size: once
D: -
J: TRBJ2-5
V: TRBV9

DNA: TGTGCCAGCTCTCGGACCCGGGACACAAAGACTAGCGGGAGGGTACGATATCTAGGAGATACGCAGTATTTT
CDR3: CASSRTRDTKTSGRVRYLGDTQYF
size: -
D: TRBD2
J: TRBJ2-3
V: TRBV18

DNA: TGTGCCAGCTCACCAGGATCAGGGGCTTATGGCTACACCTTC
CDR3: CASSPGSGAYGYTF
size: -
D: -
J: TRBJ1-2
V: TRBV18

DNA: TGTGCCAGCAGTTTCTACAGGGCGATTAATTCACCCCTCCACTTT
CDR3: CASSFYRAINSPLHF
size: few
D: -
J: TRBJ1-6
V: TRBV28

DNA: TGCGCCAGCAGCTTATACGGGGATCAGCCCCAGCATTTT
CDR3: CASSLYGDQPQHF
size: -
D: -
J: TRBJ1-5
V: TRBV5-1

DNA: TGTGCCAGCAGTGAACAGGCAGCCATGAACACTGAAGCTTTCTTT
CDR3: CASSEQAAMNTEAFF
size: once
D: -
J: TRBJ1-1
V: TRBV6-1

DNA: TGTGCCAGCAGTTTTAGCGCTAGCGGGGACGAGCAGTACTTC
CDR3: CASSFSASGDEQYF
size: -
D: TRBD2
J: TRBJ2-7
V: TRBV27

DNA: TGTGCTAGCAGCTTAGCCCCCGGGGGTAGATCTTACAATGAGCAGTTCTTC
CDR3: CASSLAPGGRSYNEQFF
size: -
D: -
J: TRBJ2-1
V: TRBV7-7

DNA: TGTGCCAGCAGTTTATCTCTAGCGGGGGGATTCACAGATACGCAGTATTTT
CDR3: CASSLSLAGGFTDTQYF
size: -
D: TRBD2
J: TRBJ2-3
V: TRBV27

DNA: TGTGCCAGCCAGTTCTCCAATGGCTACACCTTC
CDR3: CASQFSNGYTF
size: -
D: -
J: TRBJ1-2
V: TRBV28

DNA: TGTGCCAGCAGCTTAAGGAGGACAGGGGGCGCATTTAGCACAGATACGCAGTATTTT
CDR3: CASSLRRTGGAFSTDTQYF
size: -
D: TRBD1
J: TRBJ2-3
V: TRBV13

DNA: TGTGCCAGCAGCGTAGCGGGGGGAAACACCGGGGAGCTGTTTTTT
CDR3: CASSVAGGNTGELFF
size: -
D: TRBD2
J: TRBJ2-2
V: TRBV9

DNA: TGTGCCAGCTCACCAAGTTGGGCTTCGGGAGGTGAGCAGTTCTTC
CDR3: CASSPSWASGGEQFF
size: -
D: TRBD2
J: TRBJ2-1
V: TRBV18

DNA: TGTGCCAGCAGCTTAGAAGCCGGAAACACCATATATTTT
CDR3: CASSLEAGNTIYF
size: -
D: -
J: TRBJ1-3
V: TRBV5-4